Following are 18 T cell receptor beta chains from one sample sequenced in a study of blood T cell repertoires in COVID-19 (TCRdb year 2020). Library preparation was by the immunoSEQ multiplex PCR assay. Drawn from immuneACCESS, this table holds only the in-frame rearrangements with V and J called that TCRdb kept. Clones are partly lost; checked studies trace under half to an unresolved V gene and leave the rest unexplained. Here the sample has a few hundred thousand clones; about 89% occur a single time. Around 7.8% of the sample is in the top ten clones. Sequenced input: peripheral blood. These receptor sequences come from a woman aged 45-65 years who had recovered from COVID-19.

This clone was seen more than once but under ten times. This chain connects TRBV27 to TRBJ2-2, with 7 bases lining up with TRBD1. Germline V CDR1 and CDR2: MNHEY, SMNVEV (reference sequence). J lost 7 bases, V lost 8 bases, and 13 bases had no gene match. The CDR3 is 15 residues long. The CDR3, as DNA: TGTGCCAGCCGCCGCGCGACAGGGTTTAGCGGGGAGCTGTTTTTT. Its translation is CASRRATGFSGELFF.

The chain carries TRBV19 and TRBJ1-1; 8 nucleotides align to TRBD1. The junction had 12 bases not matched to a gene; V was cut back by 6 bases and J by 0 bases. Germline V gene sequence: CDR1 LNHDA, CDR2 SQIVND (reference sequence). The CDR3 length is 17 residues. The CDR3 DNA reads TGTGCCAGTAGCCCGACAGGGGCCGAGGGGATGAACACTGAAGCTTTCTTT. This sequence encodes CASSPTGAEGMNTEAFF. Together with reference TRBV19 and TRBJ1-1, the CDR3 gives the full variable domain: DGGITQSPKYLFRKEGQNVTLSCEQNLNHDAMYWYRQDPGQGLRLIYYSQIVNDFQKGDIAEGYSVSREKKESFPLTVTSAQKNPTAFYLCASSPTGAEGMNTEAFFGQGTRLTVV.

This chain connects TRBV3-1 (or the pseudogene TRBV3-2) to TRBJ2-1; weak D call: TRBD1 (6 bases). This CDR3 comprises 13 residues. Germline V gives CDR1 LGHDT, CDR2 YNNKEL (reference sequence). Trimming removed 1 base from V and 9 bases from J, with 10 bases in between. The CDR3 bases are TGTGCCAGCAGCCAAGGGGGGCGATCTGAGCAGTTCTTC. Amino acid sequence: CASSQGGRSEQFF.

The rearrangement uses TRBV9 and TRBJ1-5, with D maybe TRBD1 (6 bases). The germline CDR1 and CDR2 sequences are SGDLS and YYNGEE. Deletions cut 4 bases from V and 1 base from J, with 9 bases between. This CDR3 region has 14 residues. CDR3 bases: TGTGCCAGCAGCAGGGACATAAGCAATCAGCCCCAGCATTTT. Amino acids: CASSRDISNQPQHF.

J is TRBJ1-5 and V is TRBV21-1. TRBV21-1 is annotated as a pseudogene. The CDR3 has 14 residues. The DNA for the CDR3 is TGTGCCAGCAGCACGAGGACTCCCTCTACGGCCCAGCATTTT. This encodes CASSTRTPSTAQHF.

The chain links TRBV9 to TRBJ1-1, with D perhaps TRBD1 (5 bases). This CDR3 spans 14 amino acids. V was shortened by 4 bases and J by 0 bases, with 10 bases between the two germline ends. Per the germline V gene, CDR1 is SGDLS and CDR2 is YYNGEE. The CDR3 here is CASSLGLMNTEAFF. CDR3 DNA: TGTGCCAGCAGCTTGGGACTGATGAACACTGAAGCTTTCTTT.

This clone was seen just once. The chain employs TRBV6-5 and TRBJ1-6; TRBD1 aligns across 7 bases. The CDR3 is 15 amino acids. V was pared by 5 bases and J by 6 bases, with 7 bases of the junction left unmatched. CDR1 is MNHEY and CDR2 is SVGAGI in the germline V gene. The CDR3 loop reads CASSLGQYLNSPLHF. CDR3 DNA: TGTGCCAGCAGTCTGGGACAGTACCTTAATTCACCCCTCCACTTT.

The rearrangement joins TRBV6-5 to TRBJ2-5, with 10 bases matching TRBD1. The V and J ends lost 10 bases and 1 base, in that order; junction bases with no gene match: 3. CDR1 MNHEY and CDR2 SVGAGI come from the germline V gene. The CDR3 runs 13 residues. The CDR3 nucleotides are TGTGCCACCCGACAGGGGGCCCAAGAGACCCAGTACTTC. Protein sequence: CATRQGAQETQYF.

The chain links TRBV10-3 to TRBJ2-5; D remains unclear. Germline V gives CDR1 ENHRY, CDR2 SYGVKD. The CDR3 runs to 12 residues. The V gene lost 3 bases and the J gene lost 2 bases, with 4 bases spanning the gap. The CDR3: CAISDRQETQYF. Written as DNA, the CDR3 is TGTGCCATCAGTGATAGACAAGAGACCCAGTACTTC.

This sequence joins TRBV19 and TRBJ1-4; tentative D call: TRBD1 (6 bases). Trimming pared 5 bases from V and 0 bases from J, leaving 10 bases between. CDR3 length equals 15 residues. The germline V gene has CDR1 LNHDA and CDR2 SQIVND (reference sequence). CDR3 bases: TGTGCCAGTAGTTCGACAGGTGCAACTAATGAAAAACTGTTTTTT. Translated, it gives CASSSTGATNEKLFF.

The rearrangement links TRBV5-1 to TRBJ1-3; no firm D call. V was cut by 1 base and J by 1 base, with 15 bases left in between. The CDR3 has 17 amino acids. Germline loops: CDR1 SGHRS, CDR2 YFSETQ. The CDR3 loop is CASSLSPAEASGNTIYF. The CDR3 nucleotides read TGCGCCAGCAGCTTGTCTCCGGCAGAGGCATCTGGAAACACCATATATTTT. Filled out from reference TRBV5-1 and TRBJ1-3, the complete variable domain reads KAGVTQTPRYLIKTRGQQVTLSCSPISGHRSVSWYQQTPGQGLQFLFEYFSETQRNKGNFPGRFSGRQFSNSRSEMNVSTLELGDSALYLCASSLSPAEASGNTIYFGEGSWLTVV.

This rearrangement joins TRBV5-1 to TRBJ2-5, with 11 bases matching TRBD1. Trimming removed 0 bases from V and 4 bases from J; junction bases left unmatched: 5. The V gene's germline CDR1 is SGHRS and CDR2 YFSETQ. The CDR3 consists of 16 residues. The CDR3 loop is CASSLAGTGGGETQYF. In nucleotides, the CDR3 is TGCGCCAGCAGCTTGGCCGGGACAGGGGGTGGAGAGACCCAGTACTTC.

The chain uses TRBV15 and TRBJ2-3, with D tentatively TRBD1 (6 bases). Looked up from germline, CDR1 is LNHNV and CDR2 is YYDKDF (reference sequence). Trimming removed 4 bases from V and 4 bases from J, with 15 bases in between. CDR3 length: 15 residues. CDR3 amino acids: CATSKQGGAADTQYF. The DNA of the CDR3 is TGTGCCACCAGCAAACAGGGTGGGGCGGCAGATACGCAGTATTTT.

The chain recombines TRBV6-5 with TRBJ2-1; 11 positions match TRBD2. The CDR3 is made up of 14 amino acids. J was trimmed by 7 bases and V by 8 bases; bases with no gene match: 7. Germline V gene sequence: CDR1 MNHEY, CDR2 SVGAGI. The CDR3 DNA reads TGTGCCAGCCGTACTAGCGGGGGAAAAAATGAGCAGTTCTTC. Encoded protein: CASRTSGGKNEQFF.

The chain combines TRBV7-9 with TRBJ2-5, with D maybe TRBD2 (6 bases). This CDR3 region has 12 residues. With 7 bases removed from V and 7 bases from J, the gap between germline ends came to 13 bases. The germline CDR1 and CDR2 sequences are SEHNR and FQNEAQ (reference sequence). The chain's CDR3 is CASTGGVATQYF. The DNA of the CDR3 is TGTGCCAGCACCGGAGGGGTAGCGACCCAGTACTTC.

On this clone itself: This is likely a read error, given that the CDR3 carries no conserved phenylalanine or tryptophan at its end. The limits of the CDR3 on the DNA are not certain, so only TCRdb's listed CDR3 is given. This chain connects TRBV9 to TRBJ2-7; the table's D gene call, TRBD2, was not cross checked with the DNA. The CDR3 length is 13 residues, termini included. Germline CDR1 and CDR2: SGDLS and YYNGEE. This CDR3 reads CASSVAGRGNGFG.

This chain's CDR3 is CASSYLQPNTEAFF. CDR3 nucleotide sequence: TGTGCCAGCAGCTACCTACAGCCGAACACTGAAGCTTTCTTT. The chain employs TRBV7-9 and TRBJ1-1; the D is unclear. The CDR3 sequence is 14 residues long. Trimming took off 4 bases at V and 1 base at J, with 10 bases between the two ends. Germline lookup yields CDR1 SEHNR and CDR2 FQNEAQ (reference sequence).

CDR3 protein: CAWSQGSGNTIYF. CDR3 DNA: TGTGCCTGGAGTCAGGGGTCTGGAAACACCATATATTTT. This rearrangement joins TRBV30 to TRBJ1-3; a weak D match, TRBD1 (6 bases). The V gene's germline CDR1 is GTSNPN and CDR2 SVGIG (reference sequence). V lost 2 bases and J lost 1, with 6 bases in between. There are 13 residues in the CDR3. The variable domain in full, completed from reference TRBV30 and TRBJ1-3, reads SQTIHQWPATLVQPVGSPLSLECTVEGTSNPNLYWYRQAAGRGLQLLFYSVGIGQISSEVPQNLSASRPQDRQFILSSKKLLLSDSGFYLCAWSQGSGNTIYFGEGSWLTVV.